The text below deals with one TCR beta chain. Time point defined: before natalizumab initiation. Repertoires were generated with immunoSEQ multiplex PCR, while TCRdb's copy carries only in-frame clones and drops some. Of more than 30,000 clones listed, 80% to 95% were seen once; the top ten hold about 1.9%. The sample originates from a study of multiple sclerosis patients with progressive multifocal leukoencephalopathy. What was sequenced was PBMCs. The receptor was isolated from a man aged 25 to 45 with multiple sclerosis.

The CDR3 is CASGLAGESSSYNEQFF. For the CDR3, the DNA is TGTGCCAGTGGACTAGCGGGAGAGTCTAGCTCCTACAATGAGCAGTTCTTC. The chain employs TRBV25-1 and TRBJ2-1; 13 bases agree with TRBD2. CDR3 length equals 17 residues. The trim removed 9 bases at V and 0 bases at J, leaving 8 bases unmatched. In germline, CDR1 is MGHDK, CDR2 SYGVNS.